Listed below are T cell receptor beta chains from one sample, sequenced in a study of blood T cell repertoires in COVID-19. This table comes from immunoSEQ multiplex PCR, and its TCRdb copy is limited to in-frame clones, with some not included. The sample holds about 200,000 clones; roughly nine tenths are singletons and the top ten take less than 4%. Sequencing was carried out using PBMCs or T cells enriched from blood (not recorded which). These receptors were obtained from a woman younger than 45 with acute COVID-19. Each CDR3 is given with its conserved first and last residue. D genes are given only for firm matches. Size is omitted from some rows. Given values are once, few, many or a class for expanded clones.

.	TRBJ1-6	.	TRBV19	CASSIEVSVSPLHF	TGTGCCAGTAGTATAGAAGTGAGCGTTTCACCCCTCCACTTT
TRBD1	TRBJ2-7	few	TRBV3-1/TRBV3-2	CASSPMAGGRSYEQYF	TGTGCCAGCAGCCCTATGGCAGGGGGACGCTCCTACGAGCAGTACTTC
.	TRBJ2-7	.	TRBV28	CASSWGPSYEQYF	TGTGCCAGCAGTTGGGGCCCGTCCTACGAGCAGTACTTC
.	TRBJ1-2	.	TRBV14	CASSRTENYGYTF	TGTGCCAGCAGCCGGACTGAAAACTATGGCTACACCTTC
TRBD1	TRBJ1-1	once	TRBV27	CASSLFPDRENTEAFF	TGTGCCAGCAGTTTATTCCCGGACAGGGAAAACACTGAAGCTTTCTTT
.	TRBJ1-2	few	TRBV7-2	CASATREGDLYGYTF	TGTGCCAGCGCTACCCGCGAGGGAGACCTCTATGGCTACACCTTC
.	TRBJ2-3	once	TRBV9	CASSPSVSSTDTQYF	TGTGCCAGCAGCCCTTCGGTGTCTAGCACAGATACGCAGTATTTT
.	TRBJ1-5	.	TRBV19	CASSPGTPNQPQHF	TGTGCCAGTAGCCCCGGGACACCTAATCAGCCCCAGCATTTT
TRBD2	TRBJ2-1	.	TRBV4-1	CASSQEYPGLAGNEQFF	TGCGCCAGCAGCCAAGAATATCCCGGACTAGCGGGGAATGAGCAGTTCTTC
.	TRBJ2-3	.	TRBV27	CASSYGSRDTQYF	TGTGCCAGCAGTTACGGGTCTCGGGATACGCAGTATTTT
.	TRBJ2-7	.	TRBV21-1	CAGHGTGVYEQYF	TGTGCCGGCCACGGGACAGGGGTCTACGAGCAGTACTTC
TRBD2	TRBJ2-3	.	TRBV2	CASRNSLAAGTDTQYF	TGTGCCAGCAGAAACTCACTAGCGGCTGGGACAGATACGCAGTATTTT
.	TRBJ1-5	.	TRBV15	CATSRAGDQPQHF	TGTGCCACCAGCAGAGCAGGGGATCAGCCCCAGCATTTT
TRBD1	TRBJ1-5	.	TRBV6-5	CASSPRDRVQPQHF	TGTGCCAGCAGTCCACGGGACAGGGTTCAGCCCCAGCATTTT
TRBD1	TRBJ1-6	.	TRBV9	CASSNGQGYNSPLHF	TGTGCCAGCAGCAACGGACAGGGCTATAATTCACCCCTCCACTTT
.	TRBJ1-3	.	TRBV3-1/TRBV3-2	CASSQVPGNTIYF	TGTGCCAGCAGCCAAGTACCGGGTAACACCATATATTTT
.	TRBJ1-4	.	TRBV21-1	CASSKDRVDEKLFF	TGTGCCAGCAGCAAGGACAGGGTGGATGAAAAACTGTTTTTT
TRBD1	TRBJ2-7	.	TRBV14	CASSQTGTASYEQYF	TGTGCCAGCAGCCAGACCGGGACAGCGTCCTACGAGCAGTACTTC
.	TRBJ2-5	.	TRBV10-3	CAISESREHPGQYF	TGTGCCATCAGTGAGTCGAGGGAGCACCCGGGCCAGTACTTC
TRBD1	TRBJ1-6	.	TRBV2	CASRPRQGEVSPLHF	TGTGCCAGCAGACCTAGACAGGGGGAAGTATCACCCCTCCACTTT
TRBD2	TRBJ2-1	.	TRBV6-1	CASSELAGTPNEQFF	TGTGCCAGCAGTGAACTAGCGGGGACCCCCAATGAGCAGTTCTTC
TRBD1	TRBJ2-7	.	TRBV30	CAWSIGTGRYEQYF	TGTGCCTGGAGTATTGGGACAGGACGCTACGAGCAGTACTTC
TRBD1	TRBJ1-5	.	TRBV5-6	CASSSKTGGHNMPQHF	TGTGCCAGCAGCTCTAAGACAGGGGGCCATAACATGCCCCAGCATTTT
TRBD1	TRBJ1-2	once	TRBV28	CASSPYDRGYGYTF	TGTGCCAGCAGTCCCTATGACAGGGGCTATGGCTACACCTTC
.	TRBJ2-3	few	TRBV3-1/TRBV3-2	CASSHSVDTQYF	TGTGCCAGCAGCCACAGTGTGGATACGCAGTATTTT
.	TRBJ1-1	.	TRBV28	CASSYRVQFTEAFF	TGTGCCAGCAGTTACAGGGTACAGTTCACTGAAGCTTTCTTT
.	TRBJ1-2	.	TRBV6-2/TRBV6-3	CASSYFSGFGYTF	TGTGCCAGCAGTTACTTTTCAGGGTTTGGCTACACCTTC
.	TRBJ2-5	.	TRBV4-1	CASSQEGRSQETQYF	TGCGCCAGCAGCCAAGAGGGCAGATCTCAAGAGACCCAGTACTTC
TRBD2	TRBJ2-3	.	TRBV10-3	CAISETSGVDTQYF	TGTGCCATCAGTGAGACTAGCGGGGTGGATACGCAGTATTTT
TRBD2	TRBJ2-2	.	TRBV3-1/TRBV3-2	CASSQDSTSGVSEELFF	TGTGCCAGCAGCCAAGATTCGACTAGCGGGGTTTCCGAGGAGCTGTTTTTT
.	TRBJ2-1	.	TRBV14	CASSQTSYNTEPPFF	TGTGCCAGCAGCCAAACATCTTATAACACCGAACCGCCGTTCTTC
TRBD2	TRBJ2-3	.	TRBV11-2	CASSISGGDTQYF	TGTGCCAGCAGCATTAGCGGGGGGGATACGCAGTATTTT
.	TRBJ1-5	.	TRBV5-8	CASSFQTGYQPQHF	TGTGCCAGCAGCTTCCAAACAGGGTATCAGCCCCAGCATTTT
TRBD1	TRBJ1-2	.	TRBV30	CAWTRTPGGGAVGYTF	TGTGCCTGGACACGCACTCCCGGAGGGGGCGCGGTTGGCTACACCTTC
TRBD1	TRBJ1-2	.	TRBV4-3	CASSQDPGTANYGYTF	TGCGCCAGCAGCCAAGACCCCGGGACAGCCAACTATGGCTACACCTTC
TRBD2	TRBJ2-7	.	TRBV7-2	CASSLVPSGGAYEQYF	TGTGCCAGCAGCTTAGTTCCTAGCGGGGGGGCCTACGAGCAGTACTTC
TRBD1	TRBJ1-1	.	TRBV25-1	CASSPGTALYTEAFF	TGTGCCAGCAGTCCAGGGACAGCGCTATACACTGAAGCTTTCTTT
.	TRBJ1-3	.	TRBV13	CASSLASEVSGNTIYF	TGTGCCAGCAGCCTAGCCTCGGAGGTATCTGGAAACACCATATATTTT
TRBD2	TRBJ2-1	.	TRBV11-2	CASSSGRGGSFNEQFF	TGTGCCAGCAGCTCAGGACGGGGGGGTAGTTTCAATGAGCAGTTCTTC
TRBD1	TRBJ2-4	once	TRBV4-1	CASSQGQLAKNIQYF	TGCGCCAGCAGCCAGGGACAGTTAGCCAAAAACATTCAGTACTTC
.	TRBJ1-6	.	TRBV6-5	CASSYSVRTALRLHF	TGTGCCAGCAGTTACTCGGTGCGGACAGCCCTTCGACTCCACTTT
.	TRBJ2-1	.	TRBV5-5	CASTRGGGGYNEQFF	TGTGCCAGCACCCGTGGGGGGGGCGGCTACAATGAGCAGTTCTTC
.	TRBJ1-6	.	TRBV5-1	CASSLDGSSYNSPLHF	TGCGCCAGCAGCTTAGACGGGAGCTCCTATAATTCACCCCTCCACTTT
.	TRBJ1-2	once	TRBV19	CASSISPGNYGYTF	TGTGCCAGTAGTATATCTCCAGGGAACTATGGCTACACCTTC
TRBD1	TRBJ1-2	few	TRBV3-1/TRBV3-2	CASRSTGLLYYGYTF	TGTGCCAGCAGATCGACAGGGTTGTTGTACTATGGCTACACCTTC